The clone carrying this T cell receptor (beta chain) appeared many times. Its antigen is as yet unknown. Expressed TCRB transcripts were sequenced because the entire RNA isolate underwent reverse transcription. The protocol was immunoSEQ multiplex PCR, while the TCRdb copy is restricted to in-frame clones and leaves out a portion. The sample has 900,000 or so clones; roughly 15% are singletons. The CDR3 totals 10 residues. The sample comes from a study of beta chain features in type 1 diabetes. Overall study findings and caveats: The naive, central memory and Treg TCRB repertoires looked more alike in patients than they did in healthy donors.

Sorting based on CD45RO/CCR7/CD25/CD127/CD95/CD27 separated CD4+ naive, central memory, regulatory and stem cell-like memory cells. J is TRBJ2-3 and V is TRBV21-1. TRBV21-1 is labeled a pseudogene. The source is a woman between 18 and 29 years old in good health. Sequencing was done on a sample of naive CD4+ T cells from blood. DNA of the CDR3: TGTGCCAGCAGCTCAGATACGCAGTATTTT. Residues: CASSSDTQYF.